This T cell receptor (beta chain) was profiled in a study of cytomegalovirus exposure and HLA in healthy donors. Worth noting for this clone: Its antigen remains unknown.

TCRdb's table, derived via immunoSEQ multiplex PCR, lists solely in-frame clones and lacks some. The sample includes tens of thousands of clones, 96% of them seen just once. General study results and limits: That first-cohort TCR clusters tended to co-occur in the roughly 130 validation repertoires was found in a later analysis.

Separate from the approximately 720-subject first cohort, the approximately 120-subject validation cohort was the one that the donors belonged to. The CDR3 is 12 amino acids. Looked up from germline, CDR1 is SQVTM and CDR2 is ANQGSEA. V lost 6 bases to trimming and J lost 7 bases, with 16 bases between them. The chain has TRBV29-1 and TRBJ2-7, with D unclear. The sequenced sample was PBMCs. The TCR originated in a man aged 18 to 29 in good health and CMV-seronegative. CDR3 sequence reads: CSVLITFEEQYF. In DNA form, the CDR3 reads TGCAGCGTACTGATCACTTTCGAGGAGCAGTACTTC.